This T cell receptor beta chain was recovered during a study of T cells in Graves' hyperthyroidism and ophthalmopathy. General study findings and limits: Blood also held most thyroid clonotypes expanded beyond 0.001. The model made its ophthalmopathy prediction, and onset followed a median around six months later.

A remark on this clonotype: Its antigen is still unknown.

Hyperthyroidism had been newly diagnosed in patients aged 18 to 65, and its duration was under 2 months. V was cut by 6 bases and J by 4 bases, with 16 bases left in between. This CDR3 comprises 14 residues. RNA transcripts served as the template for amplifying TCR beta CDR3 regions. The HTBI primer set drove a first-round RT-PCR of the TCR CDR3. One entry per CDR3 protein, called by TCRdb with MiXCR from the multiplex PCR reads. Here the sample spans about 690,000 distinct CDR3 sequences, roughly 17% being singletons. Input material: blood. The gene calls are TRBV12-3 or TRBV12-4 and TRBJ2-7; maybe TRBD2 (6 bases). The receptor was derived from a man between 50 and 59 years old with Graves' hyperthyroidism. CDR3 DNA sequence: TGTGCCAGCAGCATCAAGACTAGTTTTTACGAGCAGTACTTC. The encoded protein is CASSIKTSFYEQYF.